The 21 T cell receptor beta chains below were found in one sample sequenced in a study of shared clonotypes between healthy human individuals. The assay was immunoSEQ multiplex PCR, and TCRdb's table has in-frame clones only and misses some. The sample lists 2 million to 2.5 million clones; 90% to 97% were seen once. Sequencing was done on a sample of naive CD4+ T cells sorted from blood. Documented subset: CD45RA+ positively selected. The source is a man aged 18 to 30 in good health.

The rearrangement uses TRBV7-2 and TRBJ2-2, with 9 bases fitting TRBD1. Germline values: CDR1 SGHTA, CDR2 FQGNSA. The CDR3 runs 15 residues. J was trimmed by 8 bases and V by 0 bases; bases with no gene match: 4. CDR3 DNA sequence: TGTGCCAGCAGCTTAGCCGGACAGGGGCTGGGGGAGCTGTTTTTT. Translated: CASSLAGQGLGELFF.

The chain carries TRBV2 and TRBJ1-1, with TRBD1 as a possible D gene (5 bases). V shed 3 bases and J shed 5 bases, with 13 bases lying between them. This CDR3 contains 14 residues. Germline CDR1 and CDR2: SNHLY and FYNNEI. The DNA for the CDR3 is TGTGCCAGCAGTGAGGGGGTTAGGAAGACTGAAGCTTTCTTT. Translated: CASSEGVRKTEAFF.

V is TRBV6-5 and J is TRBJ2-7; D possibly matches TRBD1 or TRBD2 (7 bases each). The CDR3 has 15 amino acids. Germline lookup yields CDR1 MNHEY and CDR2 SVGAGI. V was shortened by 1 base and J by 4 bases, with 14 bases between the two germline ends. The chain's CDR3 is CASSYLTGRGYEQYF. In DNA, the CDR3 is TGTGCCAGCAGTTACTTGACAGGGAGGGGATACGAGCAGTACTTC.

The chain combines TRBV5-1 with TRBJ1-2, with D unclear. The V end lost 3 bases, the J end lost 8 bases, and 17 bases lay between the germline ends. The germline V gene encodes CDR1 SGHRS and CDR2 YFSETQ. This CDR3 is built from 14 residues. Here the CDR3 DNA reads TGCGCCAGCAGCTCGGGAGAATTTGGAGAGGGCTACACCTTC. Translating gives CASSSGEFGEGYTF.

The chain uses TRBV6-5 and TRBJ1-1, with D unclear. The CDR3 runs 12 residues. CDR1 and CDR2 from the germline V gene are MNHEY and SVGAGI. With 6 bases removed from V and 3 bases from J, the gap between germline ends came to 8 bases. DNA of the CDR3: TGTGCCAGCAGCGCCGGGTACACTGAAGCTTTCTTT. This encodes CASSAGYTEAFF.

The J gene is TRBJ2-2, the V gene TRBV7-6; D unclear. CDR1 is SGHVS and CDR2 is FNYEAQ in the germline V gene. The CDR3 has 13 amino acids. Trimming pared 2 bases from V and 8 bases from J, leaving 9 bases between. CDR3 amino acids: CASSLFSIGELFF. For the CDR3, the DNA is TGTGCCAGCAGCTTATTCTCCATAGGGGAGCTGTTTTTT.

The CDR3 reads CASISGERSNQPQHF. CDR3 nucleotides: TGTGCCAGCATTTCAGGGGAGAGGAGCAATCAGCCCCAGCATTTT. The chain has TRBV28 and TRBJ1-5; D possibly corresponds to TRBD1 (6 bases). The germline V and J ends were trimmed by 7 bases and 1 base, with 14 bases remaining between them. This CDR3 is built from 15 residues. The V gene's germline CDR1 is MDHEN and CDR2 SYDVKM.

As DNA, the CDR3 is TGTGCCAGCGACTCTCAAGAGACCCAGTACTTC. Its protein is CASDSQETQYF. The chain has TRBV2 and TRBJ2-5; D unresolved. The CDR3 has 11 residues. V gave up 8 bases and J gave up 2 bases, with 6 bases separating them. Germline-derived CDR1 and CDR2 are SNHLY and FYNNEI. Full variable domain (outside the CDR3, taken from reference TRBV2 and TRBJ2-5): EPEVTQTPSHQVTQMGQEVILRCVPISNHLYFYWYRQILGQKVEFLVSFYNNEISEKSEIFDDQFSVERPDGSNFTLKIRSTKLEDSAMYFCASDSQETQYFGPGTRLLVL.

The rearrangement joins TRBV7-2 to TRBJ2-7; D gene uncertain. Germline values: CDR1 SGHTA, CDR2 FQGNSA. Trimming stripped 6 bases from V and 0 bases from J, with 15 bases between. The CDR3 loop spans 15 amino acids. The CDR3 DNA sequence: TGTGCCAGCAGTCCCGGCAGGATCCTCTCCTACGAGCAGTACTTC. Protein sequence: CASSPGRILSYEQYF.

The CDR3 DNA sequence: TGCAGCGTTCAGGGGGCCTACGAGCAGTACTTC. It yields the protein CSVQGAYEQYF. The rearrangement uses TRBV29-1 and TRBJ2-7; TRBD1 matches at 7 bases. CDR3 length equals 11 residues. V shed 5 bases, J shed 2 bases, and the junction held 0 bases outside the gene matches. Germline CDR1 and CDR2: SQVTM and ANQGSEA.

This clone has just one count. The chain has TRBV9 and TRBJ2-1; D tentatively fits TRBD1 or TRBD2 (5 bases each). The CDR3 covers 16 residues. The germline V gene encodes CDR1 SGDLS and CDR2 YYNGEE. The V gene lost 0 bases and the J gene lost 10 bases, with 20 bases spanning the gap. Here the CDR3 reads CASSVASATEGYEQFF. The CDR3 DNA reads TGTGCCAGCAGCGTAGCCTCAGCCACAGAGGGGTACGAGCAGTTCTTC.

The CDR3 DNA sequence: TGTGCCAGCAGTGCCGGACAGGGAGGGAATGAGCAGTTCTTC. Amino acids: CASSAGQGGNEQFF. V gene TRBV2 combines with J gene TRBJ2-1; D may be TRBD1 (8 bases). The CDR3 extends over 14 amino acids. Trimming took 4 bases from V and 7 from J, leaving 14 bases between them. Germline CDR1 reads SNHLY; CDR2 reads FYNNEI.

V usage is TRBV2 and J usage is TRBJ2-3; TRBD1 matches 9 bases. This CDR3 is 17 amino acids long. Per the germline V gene, CDR1 is SNHLY and CDR2 is FYNNEI. V gave up 1 base and J gave up 0 bases; unmatched junction bases: 5. CDR3 DNA: TGTGCCAGCAGTGAAGGGGGGACAGGGAATAGCACAGATACGCAGTATTTT. It is translated as CASSEGGTGNSTDTQYF.

The CDR3 reads CASSLGFGNTIYF. The CDR3 nucleotides read TGTGCCAGCAGCTTAGGGTTCGGAAACACCATATATTTT. The gene calls are TRBV5-8 and TRBJ1-3, with D hard to call. The germline V gene encodes CDR1 SGHTS and CDR2 YDEGEE. This CDR3 contains 13 residues. V was clipped by 2 bases and J by 4 bases, with 7 bases between them.

With respect to this clone: The sample has other DNA sequences that encode this CDR3 too. CDR3 DNA sequence: TGCGCCAGCAGCGGGGGACAGGGGAGCGGCTACACCTTC. This sequence encodes CASSGGQGSGYTF. The chain recombines TRBV5-1 with TRBJ1-2; 10 bases are shared with TRBD1. After removal of 4 bases from V and 8 bases from J, the junction contained 5 bases not matched to a gene. Germline CDR1 is SGHRS and CDR2 is YFSETQ. There are 13 residues in the CDR3.

This clone was found once. The V gene is TRBV13, the J gene TRBJ2-1, with a weak D call TRBD2 (6 bases). The CDR3 covers 13 residues. Germline assignment: CDR1 PRHDT and CDR2 FYEKMQ (reference sequence). Trimming cost V 2 bases and J 8 bases, with 10 bases left between them. The CDR3 reads CASSLRGIDEQFF. Written as DNA, the CDR3 is TGTGCCAGCAGCTTACGCGGGATCGATGAGCAGTTCTTC.

V and J are TRBV7-9 and TRBJ1-2, with 8 positions matching TRBD1. The length of the CDR3 is 17 residues. V lost 4 bases to trimming and J lost 7 bases; unmatched junction nucleotides: 17. The V gene's germline CDR1 is SEHNR and CDR2 FQNEAQ (reference sequence). The CDR3 sequence is CASSSPGTGSGGPGYTF. The CDR3 region has the DNA TGTGCCAGCAGCTCGCCCGGGACAGGTTCGGGAGGTCCTGGCTACACCTTC. Variable domain in full (rest from reference TRBV7-9 and TRBJ1-2): DTGVSQNPRHKITKRGQNVTFRCDPISEHNRLYWYRQTLGQGPEFLTYFQNEAQLEKSRLLSDRFSAERPKGSFSTLEIQRTEQGDSAMYLCASSSPGTGSGGPGYTFGSGTRLTVV.

The chain is built from TRBV7-2 and TRBJ2-5; 8 nucleotides match TRBD2. The J call may not be correct, given that the DNA end is closer to TRBJ2-7. This CDR3 comprises 16 residues. In germline, CDR1 is SGHTA, CDR2 FQGNSA. The CDR3 coding sequence is TGTGCCAGCAGCTCCGGGGGGGGACGACAGTCCTACGAGCAGTACTTC. Protein: CASSSGGGRQSYEQYF.

The chain joins TRBV30 to TRBJ1-4; D is uncertain. V shed 2 bases and J shed 6 bases, with 13 bases lying between them. CDR1 is GTSNPN and CDR2 is SVGIG in the germline V gene (reference sequence). The CDR3 has 14 residues. CDR3: CAWSPGSKDEKLFF. In DNA form, the CDR3 reads TGTGCCTGGAGTCCGGGGAGCAAGGATGAAAAACTGTTTTTT.

The chain carries TRBV27 and TRBJ2-1, with a tentative D call TRBD2 (6 bases). Germline CDR1 MNHEY, CDR2 SMNVEV (reference sequence). V was trimmed by 5 bases and J by 1 base, leaving 15 bases between them. This CDR3 comprises 16 residues. The CDR3: CASSMDSGLSYNEQFF. DNA for the CDR3: TGTGCCAGCAGTATGGATAGCGGACTTTCCTACAATGAGCAGTTCTTC.

The rearrangement links TRBV7-9 to TRBJ2-3; D call uncertain. The germline V gene has CDR1 SEHNR and CDR2 FQNEAQ (reference sequence). The CDR3 contains 16 residues. V was clipped by 0 bases and J by 2 bases, with 12 bases between them. CDR3 protein: CASSLAPSGDTDTQYF. The CDR3 nucleotides are TGTGCCAGCAGCTTAGCTCCTAGTGGGGACACAGATACGCAGTATTTT.